The T cell receptor beta chain described here comes from a study of a mutant IDH1 vaccine in newly diagnosed glioma. In regard to this clone: Its target is not known.

The assay was immunoSEQ multiplex PCR, and TCRdb's table has in-frame clones only and misses some. The repertoire holds tens of thousands of clones, with less than 75% as singletons. Time point denoted: week 47, end of study. A single vaccine dose contained 300 ug of mutant IDH1 20-mer peptide, and topical imiquimod was used with it. This CDR3 region has 13 residues. V gave up 1 base and J gave up 0 bases, with 4 bases separating them. Germline V gene data show CDR1 as SGHNT and CDR2 as YYREEE (reference sequence). The V call is TRBV5-4, the J call TRBJ1-1; D gene uncertain. This receptor was obtained from a man aged 35 to 55 with glioma. Some clones in this sample may be carry-over from other donors' samples. Sequenced here: peripheral blood mononuclear cells (PBMCs), sampled from a glioma patient whose treatment included an IDH1 peptide vaccine. CDR3 amino acids: CASSLNVNTEAFF. CDR3 in DNA: TGTGCCAGCAGCTTGAATGTGAACACTGAAGCTTTCTTT.